This T cell receptor (beta chain) comes out of a study of blood T cell repertoires in COVID-19. Source study methods: Scientists estimated how many nucleated cells there were by amplifying reference gene primers. Sequencing was performed with immunoSEQ multiplex PCR; in TCRdb, only in-frame clones are kept and a portion is missing. V and J calls and clone size are as listed in that table; D and trimming were resolved from the DNA. The sample yields under 450,000 clones, around nine tenths seen once. Seattle patient enrollment occurred during active infection, with longitudinal follow-up thereafter. The germline V gene encodes CDR1 SQVTM and CDR2 ANQGSEA. The CDR3 runs 16 residues. V dropped 4 bases and J dropped 0; count of bases not matched to a gene: 9.

The chain has TRBV29-1 and TRBJ2-3; 8 bases map to TRBD2. Material: peripheral blood. This clonotype was obtained from a woman in her sixties or seventies with COVID-19, enrolled during active disease. Here the CDR3 DNA reads TGCAGCGTTGTGAGGACTAGCCATACCAGCACAGATACGCAGTATTTT. Translation: CSVVRTSHTSTDTQYF.